Listed below are T cell receptor beta chains from one sample, sequenced in a study of early T cells in non-severe SARS-CoV-2 infection. TCRdb analysed the 5' RACE reads with MiXCR anew, one entry per CDR3 protein. The data hold around 63,000 distinct CDR3 sequences, with over 10% observed a single time. The sequenced sample was whole blood. The receptors originated from an adult who was a healthcare worker with PCR-confirmed SARS-CoV-2 infection or an uninfected control (not recorded which). Both conserved end residues are part of each CDR3. Each record gives: J gene, clone size, V gene, D gene, CDR3 DNA, CDR3 protein. D genes are given only for firm matches. Size tells how often a clone was seen (once, few, many) or the class of an expanded clone, and some rows leave it out.

TRBJ2-3	many	TRBV7-9	-	TGTGCCAGCAGCCCTCAACGCGGACAAGAACTTAGCTACACAGATACGCAGTATTTT	CASSPQRGQELSYTDTQYF
TRBJ2-2	-	TRBV5-1	TRBD1	TGCGCCAGCAGGAACAGGGGGGACACCGGGGAGCTGTTTTTT	CASRNRGDTGELFF
TRBJ2-5	many	TRBV29-1	TRBD1	TGCAGCGTTGGCTCCCCGCGGGACAGGGCAGTAAAGACCCAGTACTTC	CSVGSPRDRAVKTQYF
TRBJ2-2	-	TRBV12-3/TRBV12-4	-	TGTGCCAGCAGTTTACGGGAGAGCACCGGGGAGCTGTTTTTT	CASSLRESTGELFF
TRBJ2-1	many	TRBV7-3	-	TGTGCCAGCAGCTCCCCGGGGCGCAATGAGCAGTTCTTC	CASSSPGRNEQFF
TRBJ2-3	few	TRBV3-1	-	TGTGCCAGCAGCCAAGGCGGGGGCTTCACAGATACGCAGTATTTT	CASSQGGGFTDTQYF
TRBJ2-7	-	TRBV27	TRBD1	TGTGCCAGCAGTCGGGACAGGGTTGGCGAGCAGTACTTC	CASSRDRVGEQYF
TRBJ2-3	-	TRBV20-1	-	TGCAGTGTGGACGACAGGAACACAGATACGCAGTATTTT	CSVDDRNTDTQYF
TRBJ2-1	-	TRBV10-2	TRBD2	TGCGCCAGCGGCTCGGGACTAGCAAATGAGCAGTTCTTC	CASGSGLANEQFF
TRBJ1-2	many	TRBV5-1	TRBD1	TGCGCCAGCAGCCCAGGGGACAGGAACTATGGCTACACCTTC	CASSPGDRNYGYTF
TRBJ1-4	-	TRBV14	-	TGTGCCAGCAGCCAAGCACAGGCCGTTGAAAAACTGTTTTTT	CASSQAQAVEKLFF
TRBJ1-3	-	TRBV7-2	-	TGTGCCAGCAGCGGCCGGGTCACGACGGGAAACACCATATATTTT	CASSGRVTTGNTIYF
TRBJ1-1	many	TRBV7-9	-	TGTGCCAGCAGCTTATCAGGGGCGAACACTGAAGCTTTCTTT	CASSLSGANTEAFF
TRBJ2-7	many	TRBV20-1	-	TGCAGTGCTTCAACAGGGAGCGAGCAGTACTTC	CSASTGSEQYF
TRBJ1-1	many	TRBV18	-	TGTGCCAGCTCCCCTCCAGAGAAGGGGATCACTGAAGCTTTCTTT	CASSPPEKGITEAFF
TRBJ1-1	many	TRBV7-6	-	TGTGCCAGCAGCCCCCTTGGAAAAGGGCGCGCTTTCTTT	CASSPLGKGRAFF
TRBJ1-4	many	TRBV9	-	TGTGCCAGCAGCGTAGGATCCCGGGACTTCCGAGAAAAACTGTTTTTT	CASSVGSRDFREKLFF
TRBJ2-1	-	TRBV18	-	TGTGCCAGCTCACTAAGACAAGCGGATGAGCAGTTCTTC	CASSLRQADEQFF
TRBJ2-3	many	TRBV5-4	-	TGTGCCAGCAGCTCCCAGAGAGACACAGATACGCAGTATTTT	CASSSQRDTDTQYF
TRBJ2-7	many	TRBV29-1	-	TGCAGCGTTGAACGGCCTGGAGCGGGCGAGCAGTACTTC	CSVERPGAGEQYF
TRBJ1-1	-	TRBV6-2/TRBV6-3	TRBD1	TGTGCCAGCAGCTGGGACAGGGTGAACACTGAAGCTTTCTTT	CASSWDRVNTEAFF
TRBJ1-1	many	TRBV6-1	-	TGTGCCAGCAGTGATCCCAGGACCCTGAACACTGAAGCTTTCTTT	CASSDPRTLNTEAFF
TRBJ2-5	-	TRBV9	-	TGTGCCAGCAGCGTAGAAGGTTTGGAGACCCAGTACTTC	CASSVEGLETQYF